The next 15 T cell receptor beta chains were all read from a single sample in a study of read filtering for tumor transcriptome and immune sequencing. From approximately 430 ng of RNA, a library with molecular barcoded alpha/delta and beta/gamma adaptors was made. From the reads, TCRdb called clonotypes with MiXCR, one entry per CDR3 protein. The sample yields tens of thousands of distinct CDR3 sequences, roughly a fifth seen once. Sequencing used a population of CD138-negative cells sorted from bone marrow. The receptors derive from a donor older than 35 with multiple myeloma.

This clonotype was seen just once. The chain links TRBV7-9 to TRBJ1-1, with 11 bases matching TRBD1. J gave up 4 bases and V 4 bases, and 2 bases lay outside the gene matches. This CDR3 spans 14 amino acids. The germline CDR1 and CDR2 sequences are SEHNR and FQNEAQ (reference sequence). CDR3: CASSSGTGGTEAFF. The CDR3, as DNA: TGTGCCAGCAGCTCCGGGACAGGGGGCACTGAAGCTTTCTTT.

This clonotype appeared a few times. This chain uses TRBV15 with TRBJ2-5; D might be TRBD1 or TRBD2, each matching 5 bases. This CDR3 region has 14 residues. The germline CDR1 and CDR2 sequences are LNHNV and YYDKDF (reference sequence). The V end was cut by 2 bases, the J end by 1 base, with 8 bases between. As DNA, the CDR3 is TGTGCCACCAGCAGACCGGGGCCCCAAGAGACCCAGTACTTC. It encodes CATSRPGPQETQYF.

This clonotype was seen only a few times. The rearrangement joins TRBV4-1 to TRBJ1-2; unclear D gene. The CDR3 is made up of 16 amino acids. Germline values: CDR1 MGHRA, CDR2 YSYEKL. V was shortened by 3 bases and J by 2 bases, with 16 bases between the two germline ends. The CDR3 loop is CASSQVPVVKNYGYTF. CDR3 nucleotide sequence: TGCGCCAGCAGCCAGGTCCCGGTTGTGAAAAACTATGGCTACACCTTC.

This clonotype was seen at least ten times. This CDR3 reads CASSPKGLAGAGTGELFF. The CDR3 bases are TGTGCCAGCTCACCGAAGGGACTAGCGGGAGCAGGAACCGGGGAGCTGTTTTTT. The chain employs TRBV18 and TRBJ2-2; 14 nucleotides agree with TRBD2. Germline V CDR1 and CDR2: KGHSH, LQKENI. This CDR3 is 18 amino acids long. The V gene end was trimmed by 3 bases and the J gene end by 5 bases; junction bases not matched to a gene: 8.

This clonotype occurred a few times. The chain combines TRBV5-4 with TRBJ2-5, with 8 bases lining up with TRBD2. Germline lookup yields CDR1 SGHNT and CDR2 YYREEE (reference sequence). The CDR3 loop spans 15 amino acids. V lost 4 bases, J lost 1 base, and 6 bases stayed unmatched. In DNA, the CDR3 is TGTGCCAGCAGCCAACCGGGAGGGCGCCAAGAGACCCAGTACTTC. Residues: CASSQPGGRQETQYF.

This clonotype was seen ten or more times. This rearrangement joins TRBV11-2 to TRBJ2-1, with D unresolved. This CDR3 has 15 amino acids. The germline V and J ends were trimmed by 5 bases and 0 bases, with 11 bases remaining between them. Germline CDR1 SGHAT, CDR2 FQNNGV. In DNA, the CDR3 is TGTGCCAGCAGCCTGACTTCTAACTCCTACAATGAGCAGTTCTTC. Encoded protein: CASSLTSNSYNEQFF.

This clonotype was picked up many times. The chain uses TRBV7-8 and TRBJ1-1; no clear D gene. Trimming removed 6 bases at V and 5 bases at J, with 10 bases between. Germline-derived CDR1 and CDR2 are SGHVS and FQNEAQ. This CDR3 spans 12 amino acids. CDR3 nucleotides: TGTGCCAGCAGGGCCGGACTGACTGAAGCTTTCTTT. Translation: CASRAGLTEAFF.

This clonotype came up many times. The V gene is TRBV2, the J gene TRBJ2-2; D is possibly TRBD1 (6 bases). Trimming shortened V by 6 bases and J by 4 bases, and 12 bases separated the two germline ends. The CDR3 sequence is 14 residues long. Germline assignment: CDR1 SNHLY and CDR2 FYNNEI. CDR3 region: CASSKRGSTGELFF. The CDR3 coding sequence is TGTGCCAGCAGCAAAAGGGGGAGCACCGGGGAGCTGTTTTTT. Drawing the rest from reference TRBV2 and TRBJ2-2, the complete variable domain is EPEVTQTPSHQVTQMGQEVILRCVPISNHLYFYWYRQILGQKVEFLVSFYNNEISEKSEIFDDQFSVERPDGSNFTLKIRSTKLEDSAMYFCASSKRGSTGELFFGEGSRLTVL.

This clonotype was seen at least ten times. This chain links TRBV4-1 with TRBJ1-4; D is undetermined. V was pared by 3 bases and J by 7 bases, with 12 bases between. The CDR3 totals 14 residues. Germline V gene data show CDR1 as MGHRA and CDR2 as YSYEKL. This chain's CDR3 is CASSQWVVGEKLFF. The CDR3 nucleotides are TGCGCCAGCAGCCAGTGGGTGGTCGGTGAAAAACTGTTTTTT.

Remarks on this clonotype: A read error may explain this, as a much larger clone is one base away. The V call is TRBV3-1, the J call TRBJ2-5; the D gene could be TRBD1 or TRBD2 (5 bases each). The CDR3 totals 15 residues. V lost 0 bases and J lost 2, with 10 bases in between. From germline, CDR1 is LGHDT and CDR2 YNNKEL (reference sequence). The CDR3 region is CASSQELWGQETQYF. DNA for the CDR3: TGTGCCAGCAGCCAAGAACTCTGGGGGCAAGAGACCCAGTACTTC.

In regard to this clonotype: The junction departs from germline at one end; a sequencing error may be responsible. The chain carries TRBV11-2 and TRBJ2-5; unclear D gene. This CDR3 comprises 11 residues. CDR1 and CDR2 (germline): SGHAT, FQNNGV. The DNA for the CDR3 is TGTGCCAGAAGCTTAAAAGAGACTCAGTACTTC. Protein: CARSLKETQYF.

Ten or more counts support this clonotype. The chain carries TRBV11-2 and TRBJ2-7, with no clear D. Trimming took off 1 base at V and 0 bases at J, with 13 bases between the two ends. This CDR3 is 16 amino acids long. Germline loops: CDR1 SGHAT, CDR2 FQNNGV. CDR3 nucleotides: TGTGCCAGCAGCTTAGTTCGGACGTTCTCCTCCTACGAGCAGTACTTC. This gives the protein CASSLVRTFSSYEQYF.

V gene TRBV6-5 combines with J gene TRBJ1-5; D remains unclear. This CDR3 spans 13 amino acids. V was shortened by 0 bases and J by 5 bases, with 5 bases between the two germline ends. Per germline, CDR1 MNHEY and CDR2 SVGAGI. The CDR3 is CASSYSMHQPQHF. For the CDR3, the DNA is TGTGCCAGCAGTTACTCGATGCATCAGCCCCAGCATTTT.

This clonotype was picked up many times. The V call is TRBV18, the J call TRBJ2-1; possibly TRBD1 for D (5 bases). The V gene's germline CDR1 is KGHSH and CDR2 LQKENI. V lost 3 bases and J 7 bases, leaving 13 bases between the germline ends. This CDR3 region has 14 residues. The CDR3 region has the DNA TGTGCCAGCTCACCTTCCGACTCAGGGAATGAGCAGTTCTTC. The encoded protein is CASSPSDSGNEQFF. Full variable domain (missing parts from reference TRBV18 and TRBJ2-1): NAGVMQNPRHLVRRRGQEARLRCSPMKGHSHVYWYRQLPEEGLKFMVYLQKENIIDESGMPKERFSAEFPKEGPSILRIQQVVRGDSAAYFCASSPSDSGNEQFFGPGTRLTVL.

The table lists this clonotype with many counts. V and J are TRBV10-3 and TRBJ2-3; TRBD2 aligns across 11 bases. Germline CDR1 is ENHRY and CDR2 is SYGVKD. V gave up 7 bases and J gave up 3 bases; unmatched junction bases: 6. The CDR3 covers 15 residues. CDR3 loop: CAIKGGTSGTDTQYF. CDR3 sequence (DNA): TGTGCCATCAAGGGGGGGACTAGCGGAACAGATACGCAGTATTTT.